A selection of T cell receptor beta chains follows, all from one sample in a study of T-cell reconstitution after alpha-beta-depleted transplantation in children. TCRdb analysed the PCR reads with MiXCR anew, one entry per CDR3 protein. The table includes 90,000 to 100,000 distinct CDR3 sequences, less than 25% detected once. The starting material was PBMCs, obtained before TCRalphabeta/CD19-depleted stem cell transplant. The receptors here all came from a boy aged 2 to 9 with acute lymphoblastic leukemia, due to receive a stem cell transplant. The CDR3 runs from the conserved cysteine through the conserved F or W. The order of the fields is J gene, D gene, V gene, clone size, CDR3 DNA, CDR3 protein. The D gene is left open where the match is weak. Clone size is stated in some rows and not others, as once, few, many or a class when expanded.

TRBJ1-2 | - | TRBV28 | - | TGTGCCACGGGGTCAAACTATGGCTACACCTTC | CATGSNYGYTF
TRBJ2-7 | - | TRBV12-3/TRBV12-4 | - | TGTGCCAGCAGTTCCTCGATCCCAAGGCCACCGGACTACGAGCAGTACTTC | CASSSSIPRPPDYEQYF
TRBJ2-1 | TRBD2 | TRBV7-8 | few | TGTGCCAGCAGCTTACCCCGGGGGGACGTCAATGAGCAGTTCTTC | CASSLPRGDVNEQFF
TRBJ2-5 | - | TRBV29-1 | many | TGCAGCGTTGGGTCAAGAGGGGCCGACCAGTACTTC | CSVGSRGADQYF
TRBJ2-1 | - | TRBV6-6 | - | TGTGCCAGCACCATTCGACTAGACGGTAAGCAGTTCTTC | CASTIRLDGKQFF
TRBJ2-3 | - | TRBV10-3 | - | TGTGCCATCAGTGGTGGTAGGAGTAGCGGAGGGGCCTCAGATACGCAGTATTTT | CAISGGRSSGGASDTQYF
TRBJ2-5 | TRBD2 | TRBV3-1 | - | TGTGCCAGCTTATCTTTAGCGGGAGGAGGACGAGAGACCCAGTACTTC | CASLSLAGGGRETQYF
TRBJ2-7 | - | TRBV11-2 | - | TGTGCCAGCAGCTTGAGCAGTGGTACCTACGAGCAGTACTTC | CASSLSSGTYEQYF
TRBJ2-1 | TRBD1 | TRBV28 | - | TGTGCCAGCAGTCACACCGGGACAGGATACAATGAGCAGTTCTTC | CASSHTGTGYNEQFF
TRBJ2-5 | - | TRBV10-3 | - | TGTGCCATCAGTGAGTCGGACAGTCAAGAGACCCAGTACTTC | CAISESDSQETQYF
TRBJ2-3 | - | TRBV27 | few | TGTGCCAGCAGTTTAACATCGAGAGGGGGCACAGATACGCAGTATTTT | CASSLTSRGGTDTQYF
TRBJ2-3 | TRBD1 | TRBV10-3 | many | TGTGCCACCACTCCGGGACAGGGCATACATACGCAGTATTTT | CATTPGQGIHTQYF
TRBJ2-3 | - | TRBV21-1 | - | TGTGCCAGCAGCAAAGCAACAGCTCTAGGGAGGAGGGAGGATACGCAGTATTTT | CASSKATALGRREDTQYF
TRBJ2-2 | TRBD2 | TRBV7-9 | few | TGTGCCAGCAGCTTAGGGACTAGCGGGAGCGCCGGGGAGCTGTTTTTT | CASSLGTSGSAGELFF
TRBJ1-2 | TRBD1 | TRBV5-1 | - | TGCGCCAGCAGCATACAGGGGACCGACTATGGCTACACCTTC | CASSIQGTDYGYTF
TRBJ2-1 | TRBD2 | TRBV7-3 | few | TGTGCCAGCAGCTTATCGACTAGCGGAGGGGCCGAAAATGAGCAGTTCTTC | CASSLSTSGGAENEQFF
TRBJ2-1 | - | TRBV11-2 | - | TGTGCCAGCAGCCTACAAAGCCTGGGCGGAGGCGCTAGATACAATGAGCAGTTCTTC | CASSLQSLGGGARYNEQFF
TRBJ1-2 | - | TRBV15 | - | TGTGCCACCAGCAGAGATCTTGGTGGATATGGCTACACCTTC | CATSRDLGGYGYTF
TRBJ2-7 | TRBD1 | TRBV5-1 | - | TGCGCCAGCAGTTCCTCCCCCGGACAGGGATACGAGCAGTACTTC | CASSSSPGQGYEQYF
TRBJ2-1 | TRBD2 | TRBV20-1 | few | TGCAGTGCTAGACGAAGCGGGAGCTCCTACAATGAGCAGTTCTTC | CSARRSGSSYNEQFF
TRBJ2-1 | - | TRBV6-2/TRBV6-3 | - | TGTGCCGTCTCTTCGTGGGGATCTCCGTCCTACAATGAGCAGTTCTTC | CAVSSWGSPSYNEQFF
TRBJ2-5 | - | TRBV28 | - | TGTGCCAGCATCCCTGGGGGAGTCGGGGAGACCCAGTACTTC | CASIPGGVGETQYF
TRBJ2-1 | TRBD2 | TRBV20-1 | - | TGCAGTGCTAGAGATAGTTCTAGCGGGAGGGCAATGAACAATGAGCAGTTCTTC | CSARDSSSGRAMNNEQFF
TRBJ2-2 | - | TRBV6-2/TRBV6-3 | few | TGTGCCAGCAGTTACTCGGAGGGGGACACCGGGGAGCTGTTTTTT | CASSYSEGDTGELFF
TRBJ2-7 | - | TRBV12-3/TRBV12-4 | many | TGTGCCAGCAGTCCAGGGAACGAGCAGTACTTC | CASSPGNEQYF
TRBJ2-2 | - | TRBV29-1 | few | TGCAGCGTTGTTTCCGGCTACACCGGGGAGCTGTTTTTT | CSVVSGYTGELFF
TRBJ1-1 | - | TRBV28 | - | TGTGCCAGCAGTCCCTTGGGCCGATTCGACACTGAAGCTTTCTTT | CASSPLGRFDTEAFF
TRBJ2-1 | TRBD1 | TRBV29-1 | few | TGCAGCGTTGAAGCGACAGGGAGCGGCTCCTACAATGAGCAGTTCTTC | CSVEATGSGSYNEQFF
TRBJ1-1 | - | TRBV4-1 | - | TGCGCCAGCAGCCATCCGGGTTTCGACACTGAAGCTTTCTTT | CASSHPGFDTEAFF